This paragraph reports one T cell receptor (beta chain). Some clones are missing from TCRdb's copy, which holds only in-frame ones; the method was immunoSEQ multiplex PCR. The sample carries tens of thousands of clones, 95% to 98% recorded once. The source of the sample is a study of siplizumab effects on memory and regulatory T cells. V was shortened by 0 bases and J by 4 bases, with 11 bases between the two germline ends. The CDR3 sequence is 14 residues long. Germline CDR1 reads SGHRS; CDR2 reads YFSETQ. The sequence was collected from a human donor in good health. Sequenced sample: naive CD8+ T cells sorted from blood. The chain employs TRBV5-1 and TRBJ2-7; TRBD2 is a possible D gene (6 bases). CDR3 in amino acids: CASSLGSGAYEQYF. The DNA of the CDR3 is TGCGCCAGCAGCTTGGGTAGCGGAGCTTACGAGCAGTACTTC.